This is a list of T cell receptor beta chains from one sample in a study of control samples from healthy donors and cancer patients. Method: immunoSEQ multiplex PCR; TCRdb's copy keeps in-frame clones and lacks some. The table shows some 100,000 clones, with 70% to 90% occurring only once. The sample comprised blood. These receptors all come from a man aged 25 to 40 in good health. CDR3s include the opening cysteine and the closing phenylalanine or tryptophan. A D gene is named only where the DNA matches it firmly. The size entry is marked missing in some rows and otherwise reads once, few, many or a size class.

CATSRSATGNYYGYTF | TGTGCCACCAGCAGATCCGCGACAGGGAACTACTATGGCTACACCTTC | TRBJ1-2 | TRBV15 | TRBD1 | .
CASSVPGTSYNEQFF | TGTGCCAGCAGTGTTCCCGGGACTTCCTACAATGAGCAGTTCTTC | TRBJ2-1 | TRBV6-6 | . | .
CASIPSGAGYGYTF | TGTGCCAGTATCCCAAGTGGGGCAGGCTATGGCTACACCTTC | TRBJ1-2 | TRBV19 | . | .
CSASGQGEKLFF | TGCAGTGCTAGTGGACAGGGGGAAAAACTGTTTTTT | TRBJ1-4 | TRBV20-1 | TRBD1 | .
CASSSGTTLSGYTF | TGTGCCAGCAGCTCAGGGACAACCTTGTCTGGCTACACCTTC | TRBJ1-2 | TRBV28 | . | .
CASSLVGLAGNEQFF | TGTGCCAGCAGCTTAGTGGGACTAGCGGGCAATGAGCAGTTCTTC | TRBJ2-1 | TRBV7-9 | TRBD2 | .
CASVGQYEQYF | TGTGCCAGCGTCGGACAGTACGAGCAGTACTTC | TRBJ2-7 | TRBV2 | . | .
CASSSNGRYEQYF | TGTGCCAGCAGTTCAAATGGGCGCTACGAGCAGTACTTC | TRBJ2-7 | TRBV12-3/TRBV12-4 | . | .
CASSQDRQLGSQYF | TGTGCCAGCAGCCAAGACAGGCAATTGGGGTCCCAGTACTTC | TRBJ2-5 | TRBV4-2 | . | .
CASSYNRGTEAFF | TGTGCCAGCAGTTATAACAGGGGTACTGAAGCTTTCTTT | TRBJ1-1 | TRBV27 | TRBD1 | .
CASSLGDRARYGYTF | TGTGCCAGCAGCTTAGGGGACAGGGCACGCTATGGCTACACCTTC | TRBJ1-2 | TRBV5-4 | TRBD1 | .
CASSLDLRYEQYF | TGTGCCAGCAGCTTGGATCTTCGCTACGAGCAGTACTTC | TRBJ2-7 | TRBV5-6 | . | .
CSVETGQGPREQYF | TGCAGCGTTGAAACGGGACAGGGTCCACGCGAGCAGTACTTC | TRBJ2-7 | TRBV29-1 | TRBD1 | .
CATSDEDRDDTGELFF | TGTGCCACCAGTGATGAGGACAGGGACGACACCGGGGAGCTGTTTTTT | TRBJ2-2 | TRBV24-1 | TRBD1 | .
CASSVLAGGPPDTQYF | TGTGCCAGCAGCGTTCTAGCGGGAGGGCCCCCAGATACGCAGTATTTT | TRBJ2-3 | TRBV11-2 | TRBD2 | .
CASSSNGTPGETQYF | TGTGCCAGCAGTTCGAACGGGACCCCGGGCGAGACCCAGTACTTC | TRBJ2-5 | TRBV28 | . | once
CASSYRRDKYNEQFF | TGTGCCAGCAGTTACCGCCGGGACAAGTACAATGAGCAGTTCTTC | TRBJ2-1 | TRBV6-2/TRBV6-3 | . | .
CASSNTLGGPNTEAFF | TGTGCCAGCAGTAATACCTTAGGGGGACCGAACACTGAAGCTTTCTTT | TRBJ1-1 | TRBV27 | . | .